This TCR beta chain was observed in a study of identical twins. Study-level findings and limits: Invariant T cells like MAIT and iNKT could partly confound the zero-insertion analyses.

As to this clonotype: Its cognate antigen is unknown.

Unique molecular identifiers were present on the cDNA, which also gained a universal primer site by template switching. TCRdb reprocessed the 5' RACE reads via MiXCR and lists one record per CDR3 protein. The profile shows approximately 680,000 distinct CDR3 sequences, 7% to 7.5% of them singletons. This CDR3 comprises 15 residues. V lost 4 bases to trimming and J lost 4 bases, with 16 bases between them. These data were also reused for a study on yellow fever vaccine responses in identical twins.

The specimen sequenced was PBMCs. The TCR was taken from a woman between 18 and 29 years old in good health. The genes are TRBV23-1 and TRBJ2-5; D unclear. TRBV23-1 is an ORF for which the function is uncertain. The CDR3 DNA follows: TGCGCCAGCAGTCCAAACGTTCTTCCGCGAGAGACCCAGTACTTC. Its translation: CASSPNVLPRETQYF.